Following are 20 T cell receptor beta chains from one sample sequenced in a study of HIV-infected patients and healthy controls. The repertoire came from unfractionated whole blood and reflected all unsorted peripheral T cells. About 550 ng RNA was reverse transcribed with alpha and beta constant-region primers. Using multiplexing indices, alpha and beta chain libraries were generated apart by chain-specific third strand synthesis. One entry per CDR3 protein results from TCRdb running MiXCR on the 5' RACE reads. The sample contains 7,500 or so distinct CDR3 sequences, under 8% of which appear only once. Sequenced here: blood, sampled before antiretroviral therapy. The receptor set was obtained from an adult with HIV infection.

This clonotype has ten or more counts. This chain uses TRBV27 with TRBJ1-1; no reliable D call. Germline values: CDR1 MNHEY, CDR2 SMNVEV (reference sequence). The CDR3 covers 15 residues. V was cut by 5 bases and J by 5 bases, with 18 bases left in between. CDR3 amino acids: CASSPVLAGFTEAFF. The CDR3 bases are TGTGCCAGCAGTCCCGTGCTGGCGGGCTTTACTGAAGCTTTCTTT.

The genes are TRBV9 and TRBJ1-1; 7 bases are a match to TRBD1. Germline CDR1 reads SGDLS; CDR2 reads YYNGEE. The CDR3 is made up of 13 amino acids. Trimming at V came to 0 bases and at J to 6 bases, leaving 2 bases not matched to a gene. CDR3 sequence: CASSVGTGSEAFF. The CDR3 DNA reads as TGTGCCAGCAGCGTAGGGACAGGCTCTGAAGCTTTCTTT.

Sample share makes this clonotype medium-sized. The chain carries TRBV6-2 or TRBV6-3 and TRBJ2-1, with D maybe TRBD2 (6 bases). Germline V CDR1 and CDR2: MNHEY, SVGEGT. V was shortened by 0 bases and J by 3 bases, with 15 bases between the two germline ends. CDR3 length: 17 amino acids. CDR3 bases: TGTGCCAGCAGTTACTCGAGTTCGGGGAGGTACTACAATGAGCAGTTCTTC. Encoded protein: CASSYSSSGRYYNEQFF.

The rearrangement uses TRBV30 and TRBJ2-3, with D possibly called TRBD1 or TRBD2 (6 bases each). The V and J ends lost 4 bases and 6 bases respectively, with 17 bases between them. The CDR3 spans 14 residues. CDR1 and CDR2 (germline): GTSNPN, SVGIG (reference sequence). The CDR3 sequence is CAWNKGGRGDTQYF. The CDR3 nucleotides are TGTGCCTGGAATAAGGGGGGCCGCGGGGATACGCAGTATTTT.

This clonotype is deemed medium-sized (0.01 to 0.1%). The genes are TRBV5-1 and TRBJ2-3; a weak D match, TRBD2 (5 bases). Germline lookup yields CDR1 SGHRS and CDR2 YFSETQ. The CDR3 runs 13 residues. The V gene lost 0 bases and the J gene lost 10 bases, with 12 bases spanning the gap. CDR3 DNA sequence: TGCGCCAGCAGCTTGGGCGTCGCGGGTCCGCAGTATTTT. Amino acids: CASSLGVAGPQYF.

This clonotype ranks as medium-sized (0.01 to 0.1%). The chain uses TRBV3-2 and TRBJ2-1; whether TRBD1, the table's D call, matches the DNA was not checked. TRBV3-2 is a documented pseudogene. The CDR3 consists of 15 residues. The CDR3 region is CASRVDRRSYNEQFF. In DNA, the CDR3 is TGTGCCAGCAGGGTGGACAGACGCTCCTACAATGAGCAGTTCTTC.

Within the sample, this clonotype is medium-sized. The chain links TRBV14 to TRBJ1-1; D is unresolved. Trimming took off 1 base at V and 0 bases at J, with 9 bases between the two ends. The CDR3 spans 15 residues. Germline V gives CDR1 SGHDN, CDR2 FVKESK. DNA of the CDR3: TGTGCCAGCAGCCAAGCAAGCCTTATGAACACTGAAGCTTTCTTT. Amino acids: CASSQASLMNTEAFF.

The table lists this clonotype with many counts. J is TRBJ2-6 and V is TRBV3-1; D gene uncertain. V was pared by 1 base and J by 1 base, with 5 bases between. The CDR3 has 15 residues. Germline V lookup: CDR1 LGHDT, CDR2 YNNKEL (reference sequence). The CDR3 DNA sequence: TGTGCCAGCAGCCAAGTTTTTTCTGGGGCCAACGTCCTGACTTTC. This codes for CASSQVFSGANVLTF.

This clonotype has at least ten counts. V usage is TRBV11-2 and J usage is TRBJ2-5; 11 nucleotides align to TRBD2. Germline CDR1 is SGHAT and CDR2 is FQNNGV. The CDR3 loop spans 16 amino acids. The V gene end was trimmed by 1 base and the J gene end by 3 bases; junction bases not matched to a gene: 4. This CDR3 is CASSLGRLAGKETQYF. The CDR3, as DNA: TGTGCCAGCAGCTTAGGTCGACTAGCGGGGAAAGAGACCCAGTACTTC.

Many counts were recorded for this clonotype. The V gene is TRBV10-3, the J gene TRBJ2-6; the D gene is possibly TRBD1 (6 bases). There are 16 residues in the CDR3. Trimming removed 9 bases from V and 0 bases from J, with 15 bases in between. Germline loops: CDR1 ENHRY, CDR2 SYGVKD. The CDR3 bases are TGTGCCATACCACAGGGTCCCATCTCTGGGGCCAACGTCCTGACTTTC. Its protein is CAIPQGPISGANVLTF.

By sample share, this clonotype is medium-sized. The chain combines TRBV7-9 with TRBJ1-5; possibly TRBD1 for D (6 bases). Trimming stripped 3 bases from V and 5 bases from J, with 14 bases between. Germline V gives CDR1 SEHNR, CDR2 FQNEAQ (reference sequence). The length of the CDR3 is 15 residues. CDR3 DNA sequence: TGTGCCAGCAGCTTCGCTGACAGGAACGATCAGCCCCAGCATTTT. It codes for CASSFADRNDQPQHF.

By sample fraction, this clonotype is medium-sized. The chain employs TRBV11-2 and TRBJ1-1; D not certain. The CDR3 runs 13 residues. The V gene lost 5 bases and the J gene lost 0 bases, with 7 bases spanning the gap. The V gene's germline CDR1 is SGHAT and CDR2 FQNNGV. The CDR3 loop reads CASSGFMNTEAFF. The CDR3 DNA reads as TGTGCCAGCAGCGGATTCATGAACACTGAAGCTTTCTTT. The whole variable domain, filled in from reference TRBV11-2 and TRBJ1-1, reads EAGVAQSPRYKIIEKRQSVAFWCNPISGHATLYWYQQILGQGPKLLIQFQNNGVVDDSQLPKDRFSAERLKGVDSTLKIQPAKLEDSAVYLCASSGFMNTEAFFGQGTRLTVV.

This chain uses TRBV25-1 with TRBJ1-3, with D possibly TRBD1 on 6 matching bases. V shed 6 bases and J shed 5 bases, with 23 bases lying between them. Germline values: CDR1 MGHDK, CDR2 SYGVNS. The CDR3 length is 17 residues. CDR3 in amino acids: CASSPLGNRDGRNTIYF. The DNA for the CDR3 is TGTGCCAGCAGCCCCCTCGGAAACAGGGACGGGCGAAACACCATATATTTT.

The chain has TRBV20-1 and TRBJ2-5; 15 bases agree with TRBD2. Losses at the gene ends were 3 bases for V and 5 bases for J; bases not matched to a gene: 10. The germline V gene has CDR1 DFQATT and CDR2 SNEGSKA (reference sequence). This CDR3 is 17 amino acids long. The CDR3 nucleotides read TGCAGTGCTAGCGGCCTGGGACTAGCGGGGGGAGAGGAGACCCAGTACTTC. Encoded protein: CSASGLGLAGGEETQYF.

The CDR3 DNA reads TGCAGTGCTAGCCTCCGGGACCTTTACAATGAGCAGTTCTTC. Translating it yields CSASLRDLYNEQFF. The chain employs TRBV20-1 and TRBJ2-1, with D perhaps being TRBD1 or TRBD2 (5 bases each). In germline, CDR1 is DFQATT, CDR2 SNEGSKA (reference sequence). V dropped 3 bases and J dropped 4 bases, with 13 bases sitting between them. The CDR3 length is 14 residues.

This clonotype is medium-sized in the sample. The chain combines TRBV29-1 with TRBJ1-2; 10 bases are shared with TRBD1. Losses at the gene ends were 5 bases for V and 0 bases for J; bases not matched to a gene: 6. Germline-derived CDR1 and CDR2 are SQVTM and ANQGSEA. The CDR3 runs 15 residues. As DNA, the CDR3 is TGCAGCGTTTGGAGACAGGGGGCAGCTAACTATGGCTACACCTTC. Translating it yields CSVWRQGAANYGYTF.

Many counts were recorded for this clonotype. The chain is built from TRBV3-1 and TRBJ2-5, with 8 bases lining up with TRBD2. The CDR3 is 14 amino acids. Germline V gene sequence: CDR1 LGHDT, CDR2 YNNKEL (reference sequence). V was pared by 2 bases and J by 5 bases, with 4 bases of the junction left unmatched. The CDR3 spells CASSQPGGRETQYF. DNA for the CDR3: TGTGCCAGCAGCCAACCGGGGGGGCGGGAGACCCAGTACTTC.

This clonotype was counted a few times. The V call is TRBV29-1, the J call TRBJ2-3; 11 bases map to TRBD2. The germline gives CDR1 SQVTM, CDR2 ANQGSEA. The ends lost 6 bases at V and 6 bases at J; junction bases unmatched: 8. This CDR3 spans 14 amino acids. CDR3 coding DNA: TGCAGCGTGCTGCTTAGCGGGAGGGTGGATACGCAGTATTTT. It is translated as CSVLLSGRVDTQYF.

This clonotype was recorded a few times. The rearrangement uses TRBV5-1 and TRBJ2-1; D tentatively reads TRBD1 or TRBD2 (6 bases each). From germline, CDR1 is SGHRS and CDR2 YFSETQ. V was trimmed by 3 bases and J by 0 bases, leaving 13 bases between them. This CDR3 contains 16 residues. In DNA, the CDR3 is TGCGCCAGCAGCTCACCGGAGGGGGGCTCCTACAATGAGCAGTTCTTC. Residues: CASSSPEGGSYNEQFF. The full variable domain, with the rest looked up from reference TRBV5-1 and TRBJ2-1, is KAGVTQTPRYLIKTRGQQVTLSCSPISGHRSVSWYQQTPGQGLQFLFEYFSETQRNKGNFPGRFSGRQFSNSRSEMNVSTLELGDSALYLCASSSPEGGSYNEQFFGPGTRLTVL.

To note about this clonotype: A read error may explain this, as a much larger clone is one base away. The rearrangement joins TRBV12-3 or TRBV12-4 to TRBJ2-2; 10 positions agree with TRBD2. The CDR3 totals 15 residues. For the CDR3, the DNA is TGTGCCAGCAGTATAGCGGGGGGGAACACCGGGGAGCTGTTTTTT. Translation gives CASSIAGGNTGELFF.